Sequencing of this T cell receptor beta chain was carried out in a study of blood T cell repertoires in COVID-19. Study details: Samples came from the United States, Italy and Spain, spanning acute and convalescent COVID-19. The analysed material was cDNA or gDNA that came from T cells, B-cell-depleted T cells, or PBMCs.

Original processing notes: Amplified reference gene primers provided the basis for estimating nucleated cell counts. The data were produced by immunoSEQ multiplex PCR, yet TCRdb's version contains in-frame clones alone and is incomplete. The V and J calls and clone size are taken from that table; D and trimming were inferred from the DNA. The table shows some 390,000 clones, with roughly 86% occurring only once. Followed longitudinally, the Seattle patients had been enrolled during active infection. A word on this clone: Other DNA sequences in the same sample also yield this CDR3.

Material: peripheral blood. The receptor comes from a woman in her sixties with COVID-19, enrolled during active disease.

Here the CDR3 DNA reads TGTGCCAGCAGTCAGGGGAACTATGGCTACACCTTC. Its translation: CASSQGNYGYTF. The chain links TRBV12-3 or TRBV12-4 to TRBJ1-2; TRBD1 is a possible D gene (6 bases). Trimming pared 5 bases from V and 2 bases from J, leaving 6 bases between. The CDR3 consists of 12 residues.